Listed below are T cell receptor beta chains from one sample, sequenced in a study of blood T cell repertoires in COVID-19. Method: immunoSEQ multiplex PCR; TCRdb's copy keeps in-frame clones and lacks some. The table includes 250,000 to 350,000 clones, 89% detected once. Specimen: peripheral blood. The receptors derive from a woman aged 55-75 years with acute or convalescent COVID-19. The CDR3 runs from the conserved cysteine through the conserved F or W. Each record gives: J gene, clone size, V gene, CDR3 length, D gene, CDR3 protein, CDR3 DNA. The D gene is left open where the match is weak. Size is omitted from some rows. Given values are once, few, many or a class for expanded clones.

>TRBJ1-2|-|TRBV28|13|-
CASSFGRVGGYTF
TGTGCCAGCAGTTTCGGCAGGGTGGGTGGCTACACCTTC
>TRBJ2-5|-|TRBV7-2|15|-
CASSLILQGQETQYF
TGTGCCAGCAGCTTAATCCTACAGGGACAAGAGACCCAGTACTTC
>TRBJ1-4|once|TRBV4-3|17|TRBD1
CASSLVDRAFPNEKLFF
TGCGCCAGCAGCCTCGTAGACAGGGCGTTCCCTAATGAAAAACTGTTTTTT
>TRBJ1-2|once|TRBV28|14|-
CASSLSGTPHISTF
TGTGCCAGCAGTTTATCCGGGACACCTCATATTAGCACCTTC
>TRBJ2-2|-|TRBV28|15|TRBD1
CASSSRGPGTGELFF
TGTGCCAGCAGTTCCAGGGGGCCGGGGACCGGGGAGCTGTTTTTT
>TRBJ1-4|-|TRBV3-1/TRBV3-2|13|-
CASSRQFNEKLFF
TGTGCCAGCAGCCGACAGTTTAATGAAAAACTGTTTTTT
>TRBJ1-1|once|TRBV7-9|15|-
CASSLVTGMNTEAFF
TGTGCCAGCAGCTTAGTGACCGGGATGAACACTGAAGCTTTCTTT
>TRBJ1-1|once|TRBV7-9|17|TRBD1
CASSYSRDRALNTEAFF
TGTGCCAGCAGCTATAGTAGGGACAGGGCGCTGAACACTGAAGCTTTCTTT
>TRBJ1-2|-|TRBV7-2|14|TRBD1
CASSLGDRVNGYTF
TGTGCCAGCAGCTTAGGGGACAGGGTAAATGGCTACACCTTC
>TRBJ1-3|-|TRBV9|16|TRBD1
CASTDQDRSSGNTIYF
TGTGCCAGCACCGACCAGGACAGGAGCTCTGGAAACACCATATATTTT
>TRBJ1-1|-|TRBV2|13|-
CASSGQGRTEAFF
TGTGCCAGCAGTGGTCAGGGGCGGACTGAAGCTTTCTTT
>TRBJ2-5|-|TRBV21-1|13|-
CASRTGGQETQYF
TGTGCCAGCCGGACAGGGGGCCAAGAGACCCAGTACTTC
>TRBJ1-1|-|TRBV30|10|-
CASGGTEAFF
TGTGCCTCCGGGGGGACTGAAGCTTTCTTT